The present entry profiles one T cell receptor (beta chain) with its context. Its antigen is unidentified. This CDR3 has 14 residues. From germline, CDR1 is DFQATT and CDR2 SNEGSKA (reference sequence). Trimming took off 6 bases at V and 1 base at J, with 15 bases between the two ends. These data originate in a study of response to subunit inactivated influenza vaccine. A single record per CDR3 protein comes from TCRdb applying MiXCR to the RT-PCR reads. Here the sample spans approximately 530,000 distinct CDR3 sequences, 6.5% to 8% being singletons. Broader study findings: Each seasonal influenza vaccination, the authors suggested, recruits few new T cells.

This receptor was taken from a man between 45 and 75 years old who received an inactivated influenza vaccine. V usage is TRBV20-1 and J usage is TRBJ1-1; D gene uncertain. Sample: PBMCs from blood, taken roughly 24 months after vaccination. CDR3 nucleotides: TGCAGTGCAATATCACTACCTCAGAACACTGAAGCTTTCTTT. Translating gives CSAISLPQNTEAFF.